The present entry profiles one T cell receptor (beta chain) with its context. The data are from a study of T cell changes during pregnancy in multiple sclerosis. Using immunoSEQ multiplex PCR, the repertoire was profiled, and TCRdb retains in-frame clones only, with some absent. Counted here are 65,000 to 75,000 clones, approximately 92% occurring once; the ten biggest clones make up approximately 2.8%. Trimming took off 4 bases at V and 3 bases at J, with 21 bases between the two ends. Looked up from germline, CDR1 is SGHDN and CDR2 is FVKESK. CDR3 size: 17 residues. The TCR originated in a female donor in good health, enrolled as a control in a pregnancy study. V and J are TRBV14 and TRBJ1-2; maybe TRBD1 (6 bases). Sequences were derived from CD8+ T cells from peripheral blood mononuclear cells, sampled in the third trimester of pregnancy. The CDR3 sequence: CASSPKMVIGGDYGYTF. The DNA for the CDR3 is TGTGCCAGCAGCCCGAAAATGGTTATTGGGGGCGACTATGGCTACACCTTC.